The next 2 T cell receptor beta chains were all read from a single sample in a study of shared clonotypes between healthy human individuals. Measured with immunoSEQ multiplex PCR; TCRdb has only the in-frame clones, and not every one. The top ten hold 0.36% of the sample, which has fewer than 2.5 million clones, more than 85% seen once. The sample taken for sequencing was naive CD4+ T cells from PBMCs. The subset denotes: CD45RA+ positively selected. All receptors derive from a man aged 18 to 35 in good health. Some clones in this sample may be carry-over from other donors' samples.

The V and J genes are TRBV25-1 and TRBJ2-5, with 7 bases aligning to TRBD1. The V gene's germline CDR1 is MGHDK and CDR2 SYGVNS. J was trimmed by 5 bases and V by 3 bases; bases with no gene match: 9. The CDR3 is made up of 15 amino acids. Here the CDR3 reads CASSDLRGNWETQYF. The CDR3 region has the DNA TGTGCCAGCAGTGACCTCAGGGGGAATTGGGAGACCCAGTACTTC.

Details on this clone: Because it lacks the conserved phenylalanine or tryptophan at the end, this CDR3 is likely a read error. No DNA is shown, since the ends of the CDR3 on it are uncertain; the CDR3 is the one TCRdb lists. The chain uses TRBV27 and TRBJ2-2. Including both end residues, the CDR3 is 10 amino acids long. Per the germline V gene, CDR1 is MNHEY and CDR2 is SMNVEV (reference sequence). CDR3 sequence reads: CASSLSAGQM.